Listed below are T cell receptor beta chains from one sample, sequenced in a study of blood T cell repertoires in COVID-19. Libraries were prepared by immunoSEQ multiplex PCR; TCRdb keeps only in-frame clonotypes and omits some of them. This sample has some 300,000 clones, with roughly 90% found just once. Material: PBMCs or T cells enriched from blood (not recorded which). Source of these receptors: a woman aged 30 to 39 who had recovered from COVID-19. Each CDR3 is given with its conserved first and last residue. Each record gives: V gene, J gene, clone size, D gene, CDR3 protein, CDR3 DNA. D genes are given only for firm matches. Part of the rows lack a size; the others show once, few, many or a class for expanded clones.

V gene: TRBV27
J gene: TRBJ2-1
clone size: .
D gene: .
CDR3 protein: CASSPFGGANEQFF
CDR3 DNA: TGTGCCAGCAGCCCATTTGGGGGGGCCAATGAGCAGTTCTTC

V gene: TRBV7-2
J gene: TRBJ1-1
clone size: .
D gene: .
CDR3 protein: CASSLVQGPGMNTEAFF
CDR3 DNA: TGTGCCAGCAGCTTAGTTCAGGGTCCGGGTATGAACACTGAAGCTTTCTTT

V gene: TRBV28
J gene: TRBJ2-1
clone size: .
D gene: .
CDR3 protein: CASSLWSGNEQFF
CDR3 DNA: TGTGCCAGCAGTTTATGGTCGGGGAATGAGCAGTTCTTC

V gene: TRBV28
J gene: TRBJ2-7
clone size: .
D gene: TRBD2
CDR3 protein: CASSLTGLAAYEQYF
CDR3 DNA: TGTGCCAGCAGCCTGACTGGACTAGCGGCCTACGAGCAGTACTTC

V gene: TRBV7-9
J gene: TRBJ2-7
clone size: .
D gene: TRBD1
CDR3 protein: CASSPPDRPFEQYF
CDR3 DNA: TGTGCCAGCAGCCCGCCGGACAGGCCCTTCGAGCAGTACTTC

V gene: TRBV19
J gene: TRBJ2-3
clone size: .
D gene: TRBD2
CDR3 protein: CASRGEDETSGRDTQYF
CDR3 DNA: TGTGCCAGTAGGGGGGAGGATGAGACTAGCGGGAGAGATACGCAGTATTTT

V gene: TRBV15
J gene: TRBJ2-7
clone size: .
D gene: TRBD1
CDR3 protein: CATSRTGYVDEQYF
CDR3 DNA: TGTGCCACCAGCAGGACAGGGTATGTGGACGAGCAGTACTTC

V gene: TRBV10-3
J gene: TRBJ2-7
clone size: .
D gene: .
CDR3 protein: CAIGSSSGYEQYF
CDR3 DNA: TGTGCCATTGGCTCCTCTTCGGGCTACGAGCAGTACTTC

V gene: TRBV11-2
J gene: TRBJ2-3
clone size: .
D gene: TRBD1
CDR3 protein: CASSPEDRAADTQYF
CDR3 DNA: TGTGCCAGCAGCCCCGAGGACAGGGCGGCAGATACGCAGTATTTT

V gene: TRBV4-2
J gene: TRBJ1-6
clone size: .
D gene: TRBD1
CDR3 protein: CASSQLPGQINSPLHF
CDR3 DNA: TGTGCCAGCAGCCAATTACCGGGACAGATTAATTCACCCCTCCACTTT

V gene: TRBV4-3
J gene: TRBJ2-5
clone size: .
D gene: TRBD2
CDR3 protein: CASSQQRGTETQYF
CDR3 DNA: TGCGCCAGCAGCCAACAGCGGGGAACGGAGACCCAGTACTTC

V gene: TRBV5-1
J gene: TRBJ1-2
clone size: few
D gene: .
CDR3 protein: CASSLVYLGAGGYTF
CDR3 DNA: TGCGCCAGCAGCTTGGTATATCTTGGGGCAGGAGGCTACACCTTC

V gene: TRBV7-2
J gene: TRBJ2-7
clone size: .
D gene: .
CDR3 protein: CASSTSTGRYEQYF
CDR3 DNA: TGTGCCAGCAGCACCTCGACAGGAAGGTACGAGCAGTACTTC

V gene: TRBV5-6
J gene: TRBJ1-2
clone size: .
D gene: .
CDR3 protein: CASSLGRDYGYTF
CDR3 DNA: TGTGCCAGCAGCTTGGGGAGAGACTATGGCTACACCTTC

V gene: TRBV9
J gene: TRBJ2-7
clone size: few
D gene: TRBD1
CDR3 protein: CASSATGTSGEQYF
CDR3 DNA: TGTGCCAGCAGCGCGACAGGGACGTCTGGGGAGCAGTACTTC

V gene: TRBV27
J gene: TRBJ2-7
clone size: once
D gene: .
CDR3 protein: CASRKESYEQYF
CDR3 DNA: TGTGCCAGCAGAAAAGAGTCCTACGAGCAGTACTTC

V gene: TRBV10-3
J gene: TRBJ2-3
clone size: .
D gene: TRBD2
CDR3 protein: CAISDLAGEGYF
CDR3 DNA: TGTGCCATCAGTGACCTTGCGGGAGAAGGGTATTTT

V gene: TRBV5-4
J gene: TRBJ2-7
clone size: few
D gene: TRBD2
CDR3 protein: CASSMGTSGTYEQYF
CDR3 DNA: TGTGCCAGCAGCATGGGGACTAGCGGGACCTACGAGCAGTACTTC

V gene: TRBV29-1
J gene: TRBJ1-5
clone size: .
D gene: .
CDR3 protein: CSVLPGYNQPQHF
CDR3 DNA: TGCAGCGTTCTTCCGGGATACAATCAGCCCCAGCATTTT

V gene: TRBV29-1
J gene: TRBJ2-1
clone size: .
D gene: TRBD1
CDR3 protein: CSAKTGQGGEQFF
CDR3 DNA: TGCAGCGCTAAGACAGGACAGGGGGGTGAGCAGTTCTTC

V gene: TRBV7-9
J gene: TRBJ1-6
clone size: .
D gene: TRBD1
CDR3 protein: CASSSGTDSRSPLHF
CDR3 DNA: TGTGCCAGCAGCTCAGGGACAGACAGTAGATCACCCCTCCACTTT

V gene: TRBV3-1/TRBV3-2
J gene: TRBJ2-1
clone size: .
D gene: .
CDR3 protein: CASSPPVGGGSYNEQFF
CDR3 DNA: TGTGCCAGCAGCCCTCCCGTGGGAGGTGGGTCCTACAATGAGCAGTTCTTC

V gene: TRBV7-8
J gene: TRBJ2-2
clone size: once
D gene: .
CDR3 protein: CASSLRLLLTGELFF
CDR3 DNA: TGTGCCAGCAGCTTGCGGCTACTCCTCACCGGGGAGCTGTTTTTT

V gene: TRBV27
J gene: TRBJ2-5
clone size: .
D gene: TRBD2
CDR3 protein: CASMTSGSQETQYF
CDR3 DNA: TGTGCCAGTATGACTAGCGGGAGCCAAGAGACCCAGTACTTC

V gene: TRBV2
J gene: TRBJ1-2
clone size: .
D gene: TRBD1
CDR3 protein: CASRETGSNYGYTF
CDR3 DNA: TGTGCCAGCAGGGAGACAGGGAGTAACTATGGCTACACCTTC

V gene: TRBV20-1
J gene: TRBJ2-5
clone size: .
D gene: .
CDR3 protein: CSEGNQETQYF
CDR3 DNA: TGCAGCGAGGGCAATCAAGAGACCCAGTACTTC

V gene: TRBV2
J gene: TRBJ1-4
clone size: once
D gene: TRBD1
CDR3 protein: CASSDRVWEKLFF
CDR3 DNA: TGTGCCAGCAGCGACAGGGTTTGGGAAAAACTGTTTTTT

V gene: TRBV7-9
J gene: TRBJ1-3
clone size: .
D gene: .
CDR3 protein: CASSPTPGVWGNTIYF
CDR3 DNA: TGTGCCAGCAGCCCCACACCGGGAGTATGGGGAAACACCATATATTTT

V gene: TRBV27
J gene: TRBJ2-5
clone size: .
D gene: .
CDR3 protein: CASSRSGETQYF
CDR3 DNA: TGTGCCAGCAGTCGGTCGGGGGAGACCCAGTACTTC

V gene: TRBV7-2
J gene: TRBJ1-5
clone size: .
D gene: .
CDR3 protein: CASALGPQGGQPQHF
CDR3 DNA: TGTGCCTCCGCTCTGGGGCCCCAGGGAGGTCAGCCCCAGCATTTT

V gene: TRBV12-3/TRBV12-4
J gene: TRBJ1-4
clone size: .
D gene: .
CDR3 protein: CASSRGAGEKLFF
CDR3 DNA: TGTGCCAGCAGCAGGGGCGCTGGTGAAAAACTGTTTTTT

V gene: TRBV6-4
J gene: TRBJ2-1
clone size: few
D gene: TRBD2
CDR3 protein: CASSDSASGSSREQFF
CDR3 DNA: TGTGCCAGCAGTGACTCTGCTAGCGGGAGCTCTCGGGAGCAGTTCTTC

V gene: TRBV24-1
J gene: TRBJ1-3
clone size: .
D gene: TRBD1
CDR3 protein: CATSDLGFDRDNTIYF
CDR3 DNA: TGTGCCACCAGTGACCTAGGATTTGACAGGGATAACACCATATATTTT

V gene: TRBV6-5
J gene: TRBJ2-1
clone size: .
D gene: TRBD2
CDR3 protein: CASSYSGVGLAAEQFF
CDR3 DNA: TGTGCCAGCAGTTACTCGGGTGTGGGACTAGCGGCTGAGCAGTTCTTC

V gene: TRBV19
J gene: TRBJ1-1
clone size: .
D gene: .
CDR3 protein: CASSIEDGGTEAFF
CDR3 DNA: TGTGCCAGTAGTATAGAGGACGGGGGGACTGAAGCTTTCTTT

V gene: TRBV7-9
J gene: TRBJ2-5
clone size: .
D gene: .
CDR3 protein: CASSSPEGPRETQYF
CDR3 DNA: TGTGCCAGCAGCTCCCCGGAGGGCCCCCGGGAGACCCAGTACTTC

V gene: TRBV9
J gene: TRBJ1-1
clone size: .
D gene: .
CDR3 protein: CASSVSREAEAFF
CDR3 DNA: TGTGCCAGCAGCGTTTCACGGGAAGCTGAAGCTTTCTTT

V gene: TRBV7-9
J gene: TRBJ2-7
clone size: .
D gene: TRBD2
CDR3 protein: CASSWRGLAGLNEQYF
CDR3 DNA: TGTGCCAGCAGCTGGCGGGGACTAGCGGGATTAAACGAGCAGTACTTC

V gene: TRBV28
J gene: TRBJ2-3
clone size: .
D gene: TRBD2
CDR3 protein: CASSKYGTSGSSTDTQYF
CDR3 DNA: TGTGCCAGCAGCAAATACGGGACTAGCGGATCTAGCACAGATACGCAGTATTTT

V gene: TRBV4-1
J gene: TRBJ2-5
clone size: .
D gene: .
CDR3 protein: CASSQEQAWQETQYF
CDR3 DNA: TGCGCCAGCAGCCAAGAGCAGGCCTGGCAAGAGACCCAGTACTTC

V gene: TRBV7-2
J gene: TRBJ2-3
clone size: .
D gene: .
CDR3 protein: CASSLLRESTDTQYF
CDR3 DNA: TGTGCCAGCAGCTTACTCCGGGAGTCGACAGATACGCAGTATTTT

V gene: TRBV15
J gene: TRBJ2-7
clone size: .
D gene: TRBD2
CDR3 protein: CATSRAGLADPYEQYF
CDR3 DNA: TGTGCCACCAGCAGAGCGGGACTAGCGGATCCCTACGAGCAGTACTTC

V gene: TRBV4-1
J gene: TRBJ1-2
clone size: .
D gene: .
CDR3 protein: CASSQDRGLRTGYTF
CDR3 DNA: TGCGCCAGCAGCCAAGATCGGGGACTACGAACGGGCTACACCTTC

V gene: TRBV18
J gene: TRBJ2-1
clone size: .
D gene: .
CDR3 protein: CASSPPGSYNEQFF
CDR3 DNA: TGTGCCAGCTCACCCCCGGGGTCCTACAATGAGCAGTTCTTC

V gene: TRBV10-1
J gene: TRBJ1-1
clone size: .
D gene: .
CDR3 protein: CASSERQLKYFLNTEAFF
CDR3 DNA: TGCGCCAGCAGTGAGCGACAGCTTAAGTACTTCTTGAACACTGAAGCTTTCTTT

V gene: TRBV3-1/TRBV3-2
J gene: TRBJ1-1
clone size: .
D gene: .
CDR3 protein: CASSQDLRANTEAFF
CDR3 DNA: TGTGCCAGCAGCCAAGATTTACGCGCGAACACTGAAGCTTTCTTT